The clone carrying this T cell receptor (beta chain) was observed a handful of times. Its target is unknown. The V gene's germline CDR1 is LGHDT and CDR2 YNNKEL (reference sequence). This CDR3 region has 14 residues. V was clipped by 3 bases and J by 4 bases, with 9 bases between them. The data were taken from a study of T cell responses to AZD1222 COVID-19 vaccine. Overall study results and limits: In the spike-specific TCR repertoire, nearly half reportedly target unmutated variant regions. Dominant CD4 TCR responses targeted spike regions 160-218 and 743-854. The sample set comprised mostly white British donors with more females, and clonal diversity was possibly underestimated. Repertoires in all cases were sampled only once the peak T cell response had passed.

Produced via immunoSEQ multiplex PCR; TCRdb's table is partial and in-frame only. The sample lists 150,000 to 190,000 clones; about nine tenths were seen once. The receptor's source is an adult who received the AZD1222 COVID-19 vaccine. The specimen comprised peripheral blood, sampled 28 days after the second AZD1222 dose. The chain is built from TRBV3-1 (or the pseudogene TRBV3-2) and TRBJ2-2, with D tentatively TRBD2 (5 bases). The CDR3 sequence is CASSQGGSTGELFF. CDR3 in DNA: TGTGCCAGCAGCCAGGGTGGGAGCACCGGGGAGCTGTTTTTT.